This entry describes one T cell receptor beta chain. Its matching antigen is unknown. Looked up from germline, CDR1 is GTSNPN and CDR2 is SVGIG (reference sequence). J gave up 7 bases and V 3 bases, and 6 bases lay outside the gene matches. The CDR3 runs to 14 residues. In TCRdb, the reads were re-called with MiXCR into one record per CDR3 protein. The repertoire consists of about 270,000 distinct CDR3 sequences, with about 20% occurring once and the leading ten covering approximately 19%. The data were taken from a study of T cell repertoires in cytomegalovirus infection. This TCR was sampled from a human donor in good health (CMV status not recorded). Some clones in this sample may be carry-over from other donors' samples. The V gene is TRBV30, the J gene TRBJ1-4; 9 bases agree with TRBD1. The specimen was cultured PBMCs, collected from culture after CMV antigen stimulation. The CDR3 region is CAWSLGQGPEKLFF. The CDR3 DNA follows: TGTGCCTGGAGCCTAGGACAGGGGCCTGAAAAACTGTTTTTT.